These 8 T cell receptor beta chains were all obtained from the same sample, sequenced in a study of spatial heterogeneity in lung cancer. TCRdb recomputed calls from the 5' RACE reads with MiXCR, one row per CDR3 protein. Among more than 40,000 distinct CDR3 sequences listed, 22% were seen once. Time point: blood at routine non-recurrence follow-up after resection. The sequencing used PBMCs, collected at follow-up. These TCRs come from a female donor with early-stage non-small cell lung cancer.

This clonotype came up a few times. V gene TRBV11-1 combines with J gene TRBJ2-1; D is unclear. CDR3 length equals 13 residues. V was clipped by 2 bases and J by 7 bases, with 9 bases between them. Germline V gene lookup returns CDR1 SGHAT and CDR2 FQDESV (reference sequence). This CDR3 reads CASSLWGVNEQFF. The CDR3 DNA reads TGTGCCAGCAGCTTATGGGGTGTAAATGAGCAGTTCTTC.

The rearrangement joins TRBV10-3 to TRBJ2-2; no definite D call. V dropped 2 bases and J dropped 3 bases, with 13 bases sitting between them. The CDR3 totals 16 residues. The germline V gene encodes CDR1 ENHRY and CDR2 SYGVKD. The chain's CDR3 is CAISEAIDRYTGELFF. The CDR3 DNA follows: TGTGCCATCAGTGAGGCCATTGACCGATACACCGGGGAGCTGTTTTTT.

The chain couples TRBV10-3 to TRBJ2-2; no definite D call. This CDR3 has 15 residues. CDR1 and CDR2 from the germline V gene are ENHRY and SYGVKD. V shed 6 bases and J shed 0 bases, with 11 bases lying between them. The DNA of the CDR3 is TGTGCCATCAGCCCCAGGCCGGCGAACACCGGGGAGCTGTTTTTT. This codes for CAISPRPANTGELFF.

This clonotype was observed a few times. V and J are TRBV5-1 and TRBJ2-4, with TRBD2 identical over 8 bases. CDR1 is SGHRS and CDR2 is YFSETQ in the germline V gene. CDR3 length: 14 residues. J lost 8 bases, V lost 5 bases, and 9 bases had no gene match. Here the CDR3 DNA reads TGCGCCAGCAGTCCCCTCTCGGGGGGGGACATTCAGTACTTC. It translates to CASSPLSGGDIQYF.

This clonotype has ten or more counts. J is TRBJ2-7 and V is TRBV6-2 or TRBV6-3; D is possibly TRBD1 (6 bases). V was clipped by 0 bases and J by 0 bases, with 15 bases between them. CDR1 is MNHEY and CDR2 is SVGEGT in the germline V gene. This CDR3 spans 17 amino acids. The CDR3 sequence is CASSYSSVRQDSYEQYF. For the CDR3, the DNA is TGTGCCAGCAGTTACTCCTCGGTAAGACAGGACTCCTACGAGCAGTACTTC.

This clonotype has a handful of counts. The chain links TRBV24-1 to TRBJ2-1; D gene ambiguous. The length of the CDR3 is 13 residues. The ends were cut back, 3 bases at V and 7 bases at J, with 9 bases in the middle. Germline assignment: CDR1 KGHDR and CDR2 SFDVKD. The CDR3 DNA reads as TGTGCCACCAGTGATCGTTGGGGAAATGAGCAGTTCTTC. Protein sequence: CATSDRWGNEQFF.

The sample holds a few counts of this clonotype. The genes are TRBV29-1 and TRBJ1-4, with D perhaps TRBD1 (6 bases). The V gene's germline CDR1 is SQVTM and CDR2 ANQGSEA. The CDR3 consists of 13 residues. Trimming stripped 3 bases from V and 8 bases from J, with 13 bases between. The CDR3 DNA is TGCAGCGTTGAGTCCCCCGGGGGCGAAAAACTGTTTTTT. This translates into CSVESPGGEKLFF.

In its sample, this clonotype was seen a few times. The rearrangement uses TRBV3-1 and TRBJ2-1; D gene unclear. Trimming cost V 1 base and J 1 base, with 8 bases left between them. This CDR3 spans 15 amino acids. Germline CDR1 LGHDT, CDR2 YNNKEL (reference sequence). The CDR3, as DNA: TGTGCCAGCAGCCAAGCGTTTAGGTCCTACAATGAGCAGTTCTTC. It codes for CASSQAFRSYNEQFF.